Listed here are 23 T cell receptor beta chains from one sample, sequenced in a study of T-cell reconstitution after alpha-beta-depleted transplantation in children. The TCRbeta library incorporated unique molecular identifiers. TCRdb independently ran MiXCR on the PCR reads; one entry per CDR3 protein. The sample holds some 460,000 distinct CDR3 sequences, 15% to 20% seen once. The sample was PBMCs, mostly from graft donor cells, taken 360 days after TCRalphabeta/CD19-depleted stem cell transplant. Receptor source: a boy younger than two who had a stem cell transplant for Wiskott-Aldrich syndrome, so the T cells may come from the graft donor.

The genes are TRBV20-1 and TRBJ1-6, with TRBD1 matching 7 bases. From germline, CDR1 is DFQATT and CDR2 SNEGSKA (reference sequence). Trimming cost V 6 bases and J 10 bases; bases outside gene matches: 12. The length of the CDR3 is 14 residues. CDR3 DNA: TGCAGTGCCCGCACGTCAACAGGGGAATCACCCCTCCACTTT. Translating it yields CSARTSTGESPLHF.

The V gene is TRBV18, the J gene TRBJ2-7, with 9 bases aligning to TRBD1. The J segment lost 3 bases and the V segment lost 3 bases, leaving 6 bases of the junction unmatched. The length of the CDR3 is 15 residues. Germline-derived CDR1 and CDR2 are KGHSH and LQKENI. The CDR3, as DNA: TGTGCCAGCTCACCTCCCGGACAGGGGAACTACGAGCAGTACTTC. Encoded protein: CASSPPGQGNYEQYF.

This clonotype was observed a few times. The V gene is TRBV29-1, the J gene TRBJ2-1; D is unresolved. The V end was cut by 5 bases, the J end by 2 bases, with 13 bases between. Per the germline V gene, CDR1 is SQVTM and CDR2 is ANQGSEA. The CDR3 loop spans 14 amino acids. This CDR3 reads CSVIRLHTYNEQFF. The DNA for the CDR3 is TGCAGCGTTATACGACTCCATACCTACAATGAGCAGTTCTTC.

This chain joins TRBV5-1 and TRBJ2-7; 7 bases are shared with TRBD2. The CDR3 totals 13 residues. Germline V CDR1 and CDR2: SGHRS, YFSETQ. V was clipped by 5 bases and J by 0 bases; unmatched bases: 2. The CDR3 coding sequence is TGCGCCAGCAGAGCTAGCGGCTCCTACGAGCAGTACTTC. Translating it yields CASRASGSYEQYF.

V gene TRBV12-3 or TRBV12-4 combines with J gene TRBJ1-5; D is uncertain. Trimming shortened V by 5 bases and J by 1 base, and 9 bases separated the two germline ends. This CDR3 has 14 residues. The CDR3 is CASSPTESNQPQHF. Here the CDR3 DNA reads TGTGCCAGCAGTCCCACAGAGAGCAATCAGCCCCAGCATTTT.

This clonotype was recorded a few times. This chain joins TRBV5-1 and TRBJ2-3; possible D gene TRBD1, 6 bases. Germline CDR1 SGHRS, CDR2 YFSETQ. V lost 4 bases, J lost 2 bases, and 14 bases lay in between. This CDR3 contains 15 residues. Here the CDR3 reads CASSATGLDTDTQYF. The CDR3 bases are TGCGCCAGCAGCGCAACAGGGCTGGACACAGATACGCAGTATTTT.

CDR3 nucleotide sequence: TGTGCCATCAGTAGGACAGGGGGCGATACGCAGTATTTT. This translates into CAISRTGGDTQYF. The rearrangement links TRBV10-3 to TRBJ2-3, with 11 positions matching TRBD1. Germline CDR1 is ENHRY and CDR2 is SYGVKD. This CDR3 has 13 residues. V shed 5 bases, J shed 6 bases, and the junction held 1 base outside the gene matches.

The chain uses TRBV27 and TRBJ2-3, with TRBD2 as a possible D gene (6 bases). Per germline, CDR1 MNHEY and CDR2 SMNVEV (reference sequence). V lost 2 bases and J 10 bases, leaving 13 bases between the germline ends. There are 13 residues in the CDR3. CDR3 sequence reads: CASSLRPGLPQYF. The DNA of the CDR3 is TGTGCCAGCAGTTTACGGCCGGGACTGCCGCAGTATTTT.

This clonotype has a count of ten or more. The V call is TRBV5-1, the J call TRBJ2-5; D is unresolved. V was cut by 0 bases and J by 5 bases, with 8 bases left in between. The germline V gene encodes CDR1 SGHRS and CDR2 YFSETQ. The CDR3 consists of 13 residues. DNA of the CDR3: TGCGCCAGCAGCTTGGCTCAGGTCGAGACCCAGTACTTC. Amino acids: CASSLAQVETQYF.

This clonotype was observed a handful of times. V and J are TRBV12-3 or TRBV12-4 and TRBJ2-3; tentative D call: TRBD2 (7 bases). Trimming took 5 bases from V and 5 from J, leaving 20 bases between them. The CDR3 covers 16 residues. The CDR3 reads CASSPWGRELLDTQYF. CDR3 coding DNA: TGTGCCAGCAGTCCTTGGGGGCGGGAGTTGTTAGATACGCAGTATTTT.

This clonotype was seen ten or more times. The genes are TRBV12-3 or TRBV12-4 and TRBJ2-5; TRBD2 matches 10 bases. V trimming: 2 bases; J trimming: 6 bases; junction bases outside the gene matches: 6. The CDR3 has 15 residues. CDR3 protein: CASSLSAGGGKTQYF. The CDR3 region has the DNA TGTGCCAGCAGTTTATCAGCGGGAGGGGGCAAGACCCAGTACTTC.

The chain carries TRBV12-3 or TRBV12-4 and TRBJ1-3; no clear D. Trimming pared 3 bases from V and 0 bases from J, leaving 6 bases between. CDR3 size: 14 residues. The CDR3 spells CASSFRLSGNTIYF. In nucleotides, the CDR3 is TGTGCCAGCAGTTTTAGGCTCTCTGGAAACACCATATATTTT.

This clonotype occurred many times. The V call is TRBV6-2 or TRBV6-3, the J call TRBJ2-7; D is unclear. Germline V gene sequence: CDR1 MNHEY, CDR2 SVGEGT. The CDR3 covers 11 residues. V lost 4 bases and J lost 8, with 9 bases in between. This CDR3 reads CASSSTDKQYF. CDR3 in DNA: TGTGCCAGCAGTTCCACAGACAAGCAGTACTTC.

V is TRBV19 and J is TRBJ2-1; 9 bases map to TRBD2. This CDR3 comprises 15 residues. V lost 3 bases, J lost 5 bases, and 5 bases stayed unmatched. Germline V gene data show CDR1 as LNHDA and CDR2 as SQIVND (reference sequence). The CDR3 loop is CASSIRRGGNNEQFF. The DNA of the CDR3 is TGTGCCAGTAGTATTAGGCGGGGGGGTAACAATGAGCAGTTCTTC.

This clonotype was observed a handful of times. V gene TRBV6-5 combines with J gene TRBJ1-2, with D unclear. The V gene's germline CDR1 is MNHEY and CDR2 SVGAGI. V was clipped by 0 bases and J by 8 bases, with 10 bases between them. This CDR3 comprises 13 residues. This CDR3 reads CASSYSGQKGYTF. DNA of the CDR3: TGTGCCAGCAGTTACTCAGGGCAGAAGGGCTACACCTTC.

This clonotype has only a few counts. This chain connects TRBV3-1 to TRBJ2-2; D unclear. This CDR3 spans 15 amino acids. V was shortened by 0 bases and J by 8 bases, with 13 bases between the two germline ends. The germline V gene has CDR1 LGHDT and CDR2 YNNKEL (reference sequence). The CDR3 coding sequence is TGTGCCAGCAGCCAAGATCTCGTCCGCCCGGGGGAGCTGTTTTTT. Protein: CASSQDLVRPGELFF.

This clonotype came up a few times. The gene calls are TRBV7-2 and TRBJ2-3; maybe TRBD2 (7 bases). This CDR3 has 16 residues. Germline V gene data show CDR1 as SGHTA and CDR2 as FQGNSA. V lost 5 bases and J lost 2, with 17 bases in between. In nucleotides, the CDR3 is TGTGCCAGCAGCCCAAGAGGGGGACTACTCACAGATACGCAGTATTTT. As protein: CASSPRGGLLTDTQYF.

A few counts support this clonotype. The DNA of the CDR3 is TGTGCCAGCAGCCCCCTCCGCGGCTACACCTTC. Protein product: CASSPLRGYTF. V usage is TRBV7-9 and J usage is TRBJ1-2; D is unclear. This CDR3 has 11 amino acids. CDR1 and CDR2 from the germline V gene are SEHNR and FQNEAQ (reference sequence). Trimming took 5 bases from V and 8 from J, leaving 9 bases between them.

V usage is TRBV10-3 and J usage is TRBJ2-1, with 8 bases that match TRBD2. Germline V gene data show CDR1 as ENHRY and CDR2 as SYGVKD. CDR3 length: 16 amino acids. V lost 10 bases and J lost 5; bases outside the gene matches: 16. CDR3 nucleotides: TGTGCCACTCTCGAACGACTGGGTAGCGGGGACAATGAGCAGTTCTTC. Its translation is CATLERLGSGDNEQFF.

In this sample, this clonotype turned up a few times. The rearrangement links TRBV4-1 to TRBJ2-1, with 10 positions matching TRBD2. V trimming: 6 bases; J trimming: 2 bases; junction bases outside the gene matches: 7. Germline V gene sequence: CDR1 MGHRA, CDR2 YSYEKL. The CDR3 sequence is 16 residues long. CDR3 residues: CASRPGTSATYNEQFF. The CDR3 nucleotides read TGCGCCAGCAGGCCCGGGACTAGCGCTACCTACAATGAGCAGTTCTTC.

The chain uses TRBV5-1 and TRBJ2-1, with D perhaps given as TRBD1 or TRBD2 (5 bases each). The CDR3 spans 19 residues. Per germline, CDR1 SGHRS and CDR2 YFSETQ. V lost 0 bases, J lost 5 bases, and 24 bases lay in between. CDR3 in DNA: TGCGCCAGCAGCTTGGCCTCGATCTTCCGGGACGGAGGCCACAATGAGCAGTTCTTC. Translation: CASSLASIFRDGGHNEQFF.

This clonotype was seen a few times. J is TRBJ1-1 and V is TRBV9; D is undetermined. Trimming left V 1 base short and J 6 bases short, with 10 bases between. Germline assignment: CDR1 SGDLS and CDR2 YYNGEE. CDR3 length: 13 amino acids. The CDR3 protein is CASSVKPKAEAFF. The CDR3 bases are TGTGCCAGCAGCGTAAAACCCAAGGCTGAAGCTTTCTTT.

This clonotype was picked up a small number of times. V and J are TRBV5-1 and TRBJ2-3, with D hard to call. Germline values: CDR1 SGHRS, CDR2 YFSETQ. The CDR3 extends over 13 amino acids. The V gene lost 2 bases and the J gene lost 4 bases, with 8 bases spanning the gap. The DNA for the CDR3 is TGCGCCAGCAGCTTATGGAACCCAGATACGCAGTATTTT. Protein product: CASSLWNPDTQYF.